This record looks at one TCR beta chain sequence and its context. The CDR3 consists of 15 residues. From germline, CDR1 is SQVTM and CDR2 ANQGSEA. The V and J ends lost 7 bases and 4 bases respectively, with 20 bases between them. The data were taken from a study of blood T cell repertoires in COVID-19. In the study overall: Some COVID-19 samples were acute and others convalescent; all came from the United States, Italy and Spain. T cells, B-cell-depleted T cells, or PBMCs supplied cDNA or gDNA.

Per the authors' pipeline: Nucleated cell number was recorded as an estimate derived from reference gene primer amplification. Method: immunoSEQ multiplex PCR; TCRdb's copy keeps in-frame clones and lacks some. D and trimming come from the DNA, and the V and J calls and clone size come from that table. This table has 90,000 to 150,000 clones, over 65% appearing once. The source of this sequence is a human donor with acute or convalescent COVID-19. The donor label of this sample is uncertain. The chain is built from TRBV29-1 and TRBJ1-5, with D possibly matching TRBD1 (5 bases). The sequencing input was peripheral blood. CDR3 sequence reads: CSATVGQGRNQPQHF. In DNA, the CDR3 is TGCAGCGCTACAGTGGGGCAGGGTCGTAATCAGCCCCAGCATTTT.